Listed here are 4 T cell receptor beta chains from one sample, sequenced in a study of blood T cell repertoires in COVID-19. Only in-frame clones appear in the TCRdb table, and some are missing; sequencing was by immunoSEQ multiplex PCR. The sample contains about 100,000 clones, almost 80% of which appear only once. The specimen was peripheral blood. The receptors here all came from a man aged 70 or older with active or convalescent COVID-19.

This clone was seen only once. The chain links TRBV9 to TRBJ1-2; D possibly corresponds to TRBD1 (6 bases). V lost 4 bases and J lost 0, with 16 bases in between. CDR3 length equals 16 residues. Looked up from germline, CDR1 is SGDLS and CDR2 is YYNGEE. Written as DNA, the CDR3 is TGTGCCAGCAGCCCCCAGGGGCTCGGAGCTAACTATGGCTACACCTTC. Amino acids: CASSPQGLGANYGYTF.

The chain carries TRBV28 and TRBJ2-1, with D tentatively TRBD2 (6 bases). Deletions cut 5 bases from V and 5 bases from J, with 19 bases between. Germline V gene sequence: CDR1 MDHEN, CDR2 SYDVKM. The CDR3 runs to 16 residues. CDR3 DNA: TGTGCCAGCAGTCCGTCCGGGACTTTTAGTCACAATGAGCAGTTCTTC. Translation: CASSPSGTFSHNEQFF.

The chain joins TRBV7-9 to TRBJ1-2; the match to TRBD1 covers 7 bases. V lost 5 bases to trimming and J lost 5 bases; unmatched junction nucleotides: 11. CDR3 length equals 15 residues. Germline-derived CDR1 and CDR2 are SEHNR and FQNEAQ (reference sequence). The CDR3: CASSQTTGKSYGYTF. The DNA of the CDR3 is TGTGCCAGCAGCCAAACGACAGGGAAATCGTATGGCTACACCTTC. Filled out from reference TRBV7-9 and TRBJ1-2, the complete variable domain reads DTGVSQNPRHKITKRGQNVTFRCDPISEHNRLYWYRQTLGQGPEFLTYFQNEAQLEKSRLLSDRFSAERPKGSFSTLEIQRTEQGDSAMYLCASSQTTGKSYGYTFGSGTRLTVV.

The chain joins TRBV6-1 to TRBJ2-1; 7 bases are shared with TRBD2. Germline CDR1 and CDR2: MNHNS and SASEGT. V trimming: 3 bases; J trimming: 1 base; junction bases outside the gene matches: 3. This CDR3 has 15 amino acids. CDR3 amino acids: CASSETSFSYNEQFF. The CDR3 DNA is TGTGCCAGCAGTGAGACTAGCTTTTCCTACAATGAGCAGTTCTTC.